Shown below are 24 T cell receptor beta chains from a single sample sequenced in a study of cytomegalovirus exposure and HLA in healthy donors. The PCR ran on 60 Vbeta and 13 Jbeta primers. Clones were sequenced by immunoSEQ multiplex PCR, and TCRdb holds only the in-frame ones, with some missing. There are 150,000 to 200,000 clones in the sample; roughly 90% occur only once, and about 1.1% lies in the top ten. The sequenced sample consisted of PBMCs. The source of these receptors is a boy aged 2-9 years in good health and CMV-seronegative.

The rearrangement links TRBV7-9 to TRBJ2-1; the match to TRBD1 covers 11 bases. CDR3 length: 14 amino acids. With 1 base clipped from V and 8 bases from J, the junction kept 1 base outside the gene matches. Germline CDR1 and CDR2: SEHNR and FQNEAQ (reference sequence). CDR3 nucleotides: TGTGCCAGCAGCTTAGGGACAGGGGGCGATGAGCAGTTCTTC. This sequence encodes CASSLGTGGDEQFF.

V usage is TRBV7-6 and J usage is TRBJ2-5; TRBD2 might be the D (5 bases). CDR1 and CDR2 (germline): SGHVS, FNYEAQ. The CDR3 totals 15 residues. V was pared by 0 bases and J by 4 bases, with 12 bases between. CDR3 loop: CASSLAAARRETQYF. The CDR3 bases are TGTGCCAGCAGCTTAGCAGCGGCACGTAGAGAGACCCAGTACTTC.

The chain uses TRBV15 and TRBJ1-2, with 10 positions matching TRBD1. V was clipped by 3 bases and J by 4 bases; unmatched bases: 5. The CDR3 spans 15 residues. Germline assignment: CDR1 LNHNV and CDR2 YYDKDF (reference sequence). For the CDR3, the DNA is TGTGCCACCAGCAGGGACAGGGGGGGACCCTATGGCTACACCTTC. Residues: CATSRDRGGPYGYTF.

This clone was picked up a small number of times. CDR3 loop: CASSEMFGTAQKGKLFF. Written as DNA, the CDR3 is TGTGCCAGCAGTGAAATGTTTGGGACAGCCCAGAAGGGAAAACTGTTTTTT. This chain uses TRBV6-1 with TRBJ1-4; 7 nucleotides align to TRBD1. CDR3 length: 17 amino acids. J gave up 10 bases and V 2 bases, and 16 bases lay outside the gene matches. Germline V gene lookup returns CDR1 MNHNS and CDR2 SASEGT.

This clone occurred a few times. This rearrangement joins TRBV4-1 to TRBJ2-2; TRBD2 might be the D (5 bases). V lost 0 bases and J 0 bases, leaving 8 bases between the germline ends. CDR3 length: 16 residues. From germline, CDR1 is MGHRA and CDR2 YSYEKL. CDR3 sequence (DNA): TGCGCCAGCAGCCAAGACCCCGGGGCGAACACCGGGGAGCTGTTTTTT. This translates into CASSQDPGANTGELFF.

This chain joins TRBV6-1 and TRBJ2-1; 9 bases match TRBD1. Trimming removed 3 bases from V and 6 bases from J; junction bases left unmatched: 6. Germline loops: CDR1 MNHNS, CDR2 SASEGT. The CDR3 is made up of 15 amino acids. CDR3 bases: TGTGCCAGCAGTGAGGGGACAGGGAGATCCAATGAGCAGTTCTTC. Amino acids: CASSEGTGRSNEQFF.

This chain connects TRBV2 to TRBJ2-3; 9 nucleotides match TRBD1. The CDR3 has 12 amino acids. Trimming took 6 bases from V and 6 from J; bases not matched to a gene: 1. Germline V lookup: CDR1 SNHLY, CDR2 FYNNEI. CDR3 region: CASRDRGDTQYF. DNA of the CDR3: TGTGCCAGCAGGGACAGGGGTGATACGCAGTATTTT.

This rearrangement joins TRBV27 to TRBJ1-1; D possibly corresponds to TRBD1 (5 bases). Germline CDR1 reads MNHEY; CDR2 reads SMNVEV (reference sequence). Deletions cut 8 bases from V and 3 bases from J, with 13 bases between. There are 13 residues in the CDR3. The DNA of the CDR3 is TGTGCCAGCGCCGACAGTCTGGACACTGAAGCTTTCTTT. It yields the protein CASADSLDTEAFF.

This chain joins TRBV6-5 and TRBJ1-1; 9 nucleotides line up with TRBD1. Trimming at V came to 4 bases and at J to 6 bases, leaving 9 bases not matched to a gene. CDR3 length: 15 residues. Looked up from germline, CDR1 is MNHEY and CDR2 is SVGAGI. This CDR3 reads CASSFRTGAAPEAFF. The CDR3, as DNA: TGTGCCAGCAGTTTTCGGACAGGGGCCGCCCCTGAAGCTTTCTTT.

This clone was found once. The chain couples TRBV6-5 to TRBJ1-2; 8 bases line up with TRBD1. The germline V gene encodes CDR1 MNHEY and CDR2 SVGAGI. The junction had 8 bases not matched to a gene; V was cut back by 0 bases and J by 5 bases. CDR3 length: 16 amino acids. The CDR3 loop is CASSYSTIQGAYGYTF. CDR3 DNA: TGTGCCAGCAGTTACTCGACCATTCAGGGGGCGTATGGCTACACCTTC.

This clone was seen more than once but under ten times. This chain joins TRBV6-1 and TRBJ2-3; 7 bases line up with TRBD2. Germline V lookup: CDR1 MNHNS, CDR2 SASEGT. V shed 2 bases and J 3 bases; nucleotides not matched to a gene: 8. This CDR3 contains 16 residues. CDR3 sequence: CASSEISGTGTDTQYF. The CDR3 DNA is TGTGCCAGCAGTGAAATCAGCGGGACGGGAACAGATACGCAGTATTTT.

This clone was observed a single time. This chain connects TRBV9 to TRBJ2-3; D is unclear. Trimming took 4 bases from V and 2 from J, leaving 17 bases between them. CDR3 size: 16 residues. Germline V gene data show CDR1 as SGDLS and CDR2 as YYNGEE. DNA for the CDR3: TGTGCCAGCAGCACCCACCTCCGGAGCGCCACAGATACGCAGTATTTT. It yields the protein CASSTHLRSATDTQYF.

The rearrangement joins TRBV9 to TRBJ1-5; 8 bases are shared with TRBD1. Germline lookup yields CDR1 SGDLS and CDR2 YYNGEE. The CDR3 contains 15 residues. J gave up 4 bases and V 1 base, and 4 bases lay outside the gene matches. The CDR3 loop reads CASSVSGQENQPQHF. The CDR3 nucleotides read TGTGCCAGCAGCGTATCGGGACAGGAGAATCAGCCCCAGCATTTT.

The genes are TRBV7-9 and TRBJ2-3; D is unresolved. There are 17 residues in the CDR3. Germline loops: CDR1 SEHNR, CDR2 FQNEAQ (reference sequence). Deletions cut 5 bases from V and 3 bases from J, with 21 bases between. Here the CDR3 reads CASSPRRGLSRTDTQYF. Here the CDR3 DNA reads TGTGCCAGCAGCCCCCGGCGTGGGCTATCGAGAACAGATACGCAGTATTTT.

The V gene is TRBV27, the J gene TRBJ2-5; 9 nucleotides line up with TRBD2. CDR1 and CDR2 (germline): MNHEY, SMNVEV (reference sequence). V gave up 2 bases and J gave up 5 bases; unmatched junction bases: 6. CDR3 length: 15 amino acids. CDR3 in amino acids: CASSLGGRASETQYF. CDR3 nucleotide sequence: TGTGCCAGCAGTTTAGGCGGGAGGGCCAGTGAGACCCAGTACTTC.

This chain connects TRBV18 to TRBJ1-2; D call uncertain. CDR3 size: 13 residues. The V and J ends lost 6 bases and 7 bases respectively, with 15 bases between them. Per germline, CDR1 KGHSH and CDR2 LQKENI. CDR3 region: CASSAEPRGGYTF. The CDR3 nucleotides are TGTGCCAGCTCCGCGGAGCCTCGGGGTGGCTACACCTTC.

This clone was detected only once. The chain joins TRBV18 to TRBJ2-7; a weak D match, TRBD2 (5 bases). V was pared by 6 bases and J by 4 bases, with 22 bases between. This CDR3 has 16 amino acids. Germline values: CDR1 KGHSH, CDR2 LQKENI. The CDR3 region is CASSGKIRELHYEQYF. The CDR3 DNA reads as TGTGCCAGCTCGGGGAAGATAAGGGAGCTCCATTACGAGCAGTACTTC.

The chain joins TRBV4-2 to TRBJ1-2; the D is unclear. Germline values: CDR1 LGHNA, CDR2 YNFKEQ. CDR3 length: 14 amino acids. V dropped 1 base and J dropped 3 bases, with 9 bases sitting between them. The CDR3 bases are TGTGCCAGCAGCCAAGTCTCAGGTGACTATGGCTACACCTTC. It translates to CASSQVSGDYGYTF.

CDR3 protein: CASSGAMNTGELFF. CDR3 nucleotides: TGTGCCAGTAGCGGAGCTATGAACACCGGGGAGCTGTTTTTT. The V gene is TRBV6-6, the J gene TRBJ2-2; TRBD2 is a possible D gene (6 bases). CDR1 and CDR2 (germline): MNHNY, SVGAGI (reference sequence). With 9 bases removed from V and 1 base from J, the gap between germline ends came to 12 bases. CDR3 size: 14 residues.

A single count supports this clone. This chain joins TRBV2 and TRBJ2-1; 9 nucleotides line up with TRBD2. The CDR3 has 17 residues. V shed 3 bases and J 3 bases; nucleotides not matched to a gene: 9. From germline, CDR1 is SNHLY and CDR2 FYNNEI. CDR3 sequence: CASSEGSGSSGYNEQFF. The CDR3 DNA reads TGTGCCAGCAGTGAGGGTAGCGGGAGTTCCGGCTACAATGAGCAGTTCTTC.

V gene TRBV7-8 combines with J gene TRBJ1-5; D not certain. The CDR3 extends over 14 amino acids. Germline loops: CDR1 SGHVS, CDR2 FQNEAQ. With 6 bases removed from V and 11 bases from J, the gap between germline ends came to 20 bases. The CDR3 DNA follows: TGTGCCAGCAGACTAGACATGGCGGGATCGGCCCAGCATTTT. It is translated as CASRLDMAGSAQHF.

The chain carries TRBV28 and TRBJ1-2; weak D call: TRBD1 (6 bases). V gave up 3 bases and J gave up 14 bases, with 13 bases separating them. In germline, CDR1 is MDHEN, CDR2 SYDVKM. The length of the CDR3 is 11 residues. CDR3 DNA sequence: TGTGCCAGCAGTTTCAACAGGGCCGAAACCTTC. The encoded protein is CASSFNRAETF.

This clone was recorded only once. V and J are TRBV28 and TRBJ1-1; 7 bases are a match to TRBD1. The J segment lost 7 bases and the V segment lost 3 bases, leaving 8 bases of the junction unmatched. The germline CDR1 and CDR2 sequences are MDHEN and SYDVKM. The CDR3 runs 14 residues. CDR3 loop: CASSFGGTEIEAFF. The CDR3 DNA follows: TGTGCCAGCAGTTTCGGAGGGACAGAGATTGAAGCTTTCTTT.

The rearrangement links TRBV7-3 to TRBJ2-3; D unresolved. Trimming left V 5 bases short and J 6 bases short, with 12 bases between. The CDR3 has 13 amino acids. Germline CDR1 SGHTA, CDR2 FQGTGA. Here the CDR3 reads CASSLNPADTQYF. The CDR3 region has the DNA TGTGCCAGCAGCCTAAACCCCGCGGATACGCAGTATTTT.